Below, 27 T cell receptor beta chains from the same sample are listed, as sequenced in a study of T cell responses to AZD1222 COVID-19 vaccine. TCRdb's copy holds only in-frame clones and misses some; the assay was immunoSEQ multiplex PCR. The data show 54,000 or so clones, with roughly 85% seen just once and roughly 4% held by the top ten. The specimen comprised peripheral blood, sampled on day 0 of AZD1222 vaccination. The receptors shown here come from an adult in good health.

The V call is TRBV24-1, the J call TRBJ1-5; D remains unclear. Between the trimmed V and J ends, which lost 3 bases and 3 bases, there was a span of 8 bases. The length of the CDR3 is 14 residues. The germline V gene has CDR1 KGHDR and CDR2 SFDVKD. CDR3 sequence reads: CATSDESVNQPQHF. The CDR3 nucleotides are TGTGCCACCAGTGATGAGAGCGTCAATCAGCCCCAGCATTTT.

As for this clone: The same CDR3 also results from other DNA sequences found in this sample. The gene calls are TRBV18 and TRBJ1-5; tentatively, D is TRBD1 (5 bases). The CDR3 is 13 amino acids. CDR1 KGHSH and CDR2 LQKENI come from the germline V gene. V was clipped by 3 bases and J by 5 bases, with 8 bases between them. CDR3 sequence (DNA): TGTGCCAGCTCACCGGGCAGGGATCAGCCCCAGCATTTT. Encoded protein: CASSPGRDQPQHF.

The CDR3 loop reads CASSLTGTRSSGNTIYF. For the CDR3, the DNA is TGTGCCAGCAGTCTTACCGGGACAAGGAGCTCTGGAAACACCATATATTTT. The chain uses TRBV6-6 and TRBJ1-3, with D perhaps TRBD1 (6 bases). Germline V gene lookup returns CDR1 MNHNY and CDR2 SVGAGI (reference sequence). V dropped 5 bases and J dropped 0 bases, with 17 bases sitting between them. This CDR3 region has 17 residues.

This sequence joins TRBV19 and TRBJ2-1, with D uncertain. Germline CDR1 LNHDA, CDR2 SQIVND (reference sequence). Trimming took off 1 base at V and 12 bases at J, with 7 bases between the two ends. The CDR3 consists of 11 residues. The CDR3 nucleotides are TGTGCCAGTAGTATAGTGGGATCGCAGTTCTTC. It codes for CASSIVGSQFF.

This clone was recorded a few times. This chain joins TRBV16 and TRBJ1-2; D call uncertain. The CDR3 loop spans 11 amino acids. V lost 4 bases and J 7 bases, leaving 7 bases between the germline ends. Germline CDR1 KGHSY, CDR2 FQNENV. CDR3 nucleotide sequence: TGTGCCAGCAGCCCTCCCCCTGGCTACACCTTC. Amino acid sequence: CASSPPPGYTF.

The chain employs TRBV18 and TRBJ1-2; possibly TRBD1 for D (5 bases). The length of the CDR3 is 14 residues. The V end was cut by 1 base, the J end by 6 bases, with 12 bases between. The V gene's germline CDR1 is KGHSH and CDR2 LQKENI. The CDR3 DNA is TGTGCCAGCTCACCACAAGCAGGGAATGATGGCTACACCTTC. It codes for CASSPQAGNDGYTF. Full variable domain (outside the CDR3, taken from reference TRBV18 and TRBJ1-2): NAGVMQNPRHLVRRRGQEARLRCSPMKGHSHVYWYRQLPEEGLKFMVYLQKENIIDESGMPKERFSAEFPKEGPSILRIQQVVRGDSAAYFCASSPQAGNDGYTFGSGTRLTVV.

J is TRBJ2-1 and V is TRBV27, with D perhaps TRBD2 (5 bases). CDR1 MNHEY and CDR2 SMNVEV come from the germline V gene (reference sequence). Trimming removed 3 bases from V and 3 bases from J, with 12 bases in between. The CDR3 consists of 15 residues. The CDR3 region has the DNA TGTGCCAGCAGTTTTGGGGAGAGATTCTACAATGAGCAGTTCTTC. This encodes CASSFGERFYNEQFF.

This clone showed up just once. The chain has TRBV28 and TRBJ2-1, with TRBD2 identical over 7 bases. V trimming: 3 bases; J trimming: 7 bases; junction bases outside the gene matches: 6. This CDR3 is 14 amino acids long. The V gene's germline CDR1 is MDHEN and CDR2 SYDVKM. CDR3 protein: CASSFLGAGNEQFF. The CDR3 coding sequence is TGTGCCAGCAGTTTCTTGGGAGCGGGGAATGAGCAGTTCTTC.

The V and J genes are TRBV7-2 and TRBJ1-1; 10 bases fit TRBD1. The CDR3 is 15 amino acids. CDR1 and CDR2 (germline): SGHTA, FQGNSA. The V segment lost 5 bases and the J segment 1 base; nucleotides outside the gene matches: 4. The CDR3 reads CASSPWTGGNTEAFF. The CDR3 DNA follows: TGTGCCAGCAGCCCTTGGACAGGGGGGAACACTGAAGCTTTCTTT.

The rearrangement joins TRBV30 to TRBJ2-7; possibly TRBD1 or TRBD2 for D (5 bases each). Trimming stripped 0 bases from V and 4 bases from J, with 13 bases between. There are 14 residues in the CDR3. Germline CDR1 is GTSNPN and CDR2 is SVGIG (reference sequence). The CDR3 loop reads CAWSVGGTGYEQYF. The DNA of the CDR3 is TGTGCCTGGAGTGTCGGTGGGACCGGATACGAGCAGTACTTC.

The rearrangement links TRBV3-1 (or the pseudogene TRBV3-2) to TRBJ1-4; TRBD1 aligns across 7 bases. Germline CDR1 reads LGHDT; CDR2 reads YNNKEL (reference sequence). Trimming cost V 6 bases and J 0 bases; bases outside gene matches: 7. This CDR3 has 16 amino acids. This CDR3 is CASSHFRGTTNEKLFF. In DNA, the CDR3 is TGTGCCAGCAGTCATTTCAGGGGGACAACTAATGAAAAACTGTTTTTT.

CDR3 loop: CASSLGLAGGYEQFF. CDR3 bases: TGTGCCAGCAGCTTGGGACTAGCGGGGGGCTATGAGCAGTTCTTC. The chain uses TRBV7-3 and TRBJ2-1; 15 bases match TRBD2. V was pared by 3 bases and J by 8 bases, with 2 bases of the junction left unmatched. Germline loops: CDR1 SGHTA, CDR2 FQGTGA. The length of the CDR3 is 15 residues.

The genes are TRBV11-1 and TRBJ1-2; 8 bases agree with TRBD1. CDR1 SGHAT and CDR2 FQDESV come from the germline V gene (reference sequence). The CDR3 runs 15 residues. V shed 5 bases and J 5 bases; nucleotides not matched to a gene: 10. The CDR3 bases are TGTGCCAGCAGCCCGGGACAGGTGAAATTATATGGCTACACCTTC. Protein: CASSPGQVKLYGYTF.

The V and J genes are TRBV7-9 and TRBJ2-1; the match to TRBD1 covers 12 bases. The CDR3 totals 16 residues. The trim removed 5 bases at V and 4 bases at J, leaving 6 bases unmatched. From germline, CDR1 is SEHNR and CDR2 FQNEAQ (reference sequence). Written as DNA, the CDR3 is TGTGCCAGCAGCAACGGGACAGGGGGCGCGTACAATGAGCAGTTCTTC. Amino acids: CASSNGTGGAYNEQFF.

This clone has more than one count but fewer than ten. The V call is TRBV2, the J call TRBJ2-1; no clear D gene. The CDR3 loop spans 12 amino acids. V lost 6 bases and J 9 bases, leaving 12 bases between the germline ends. Germline CDR1 is SNHLY and CDR2 is FYNNEI. The CDR3 bases are TGTGCCAGCAGGAAAGAAGATCGTGAGCAGTTCTTC. It translates to CASRKEDREQFF. Full variable domain (missing parts from reference TRBV2 and TRBJ2-1): EPEVTQTPSHQVTQMGQEVILRCVPISNHLYFYWYRQILGQKVEFLVSFYNNEISEKSEIFDDQFSVERPDGSNFTLKIRSTKLEDSAMYFCASRKEDREQFFGPGTRLTVL.

The chain employs TRBV6-5 and TRBJ1-5; D is possibly TRBD1 (5 bases). This CDR3 is 15 amino acids long. Germline CDR1 MNHEY, CDR2 SVGAGI. V was shortened by 6 bases and J by 3 bases, with 15 bases between the two germline ends. In nucleotides, the CDR3 is TGTGCCAGCAGCTCCGGGACGGGGGACAATCAGCCCCAGCATTTT. It encodes CASSSGTGDNQPQHF.

This clone was detected a few times. This rearrangement joins TRBV12-3 or TRBV12-4 to TRBJ2-1; D might be TRBD2 (6 bases). The CDR3 has 12 residues. Deletions cut 3 bases from V and 10 bases from J, with 10 bases between. The CDR3 sequence: CASSFGRGEQFF. DNA of the CDR3: TGTGCCAGCAGTTTTGGGCGGGGAGAGCAGTTCTTC.

The chain is built from TRBV24-1 and TRBJ2-2; TRBD1 agrees at 8 bases. CDR1 and CDR2 (germline): KGHDR, SFDVKD. The CDR3 spans 16 residues. J was trimmed by 8 bases and V by 4 bases; bases with no gene match: 11. The CDR3 loop is CATSERIRTGLGELFF. CDR3 bases: TGTGCCACCAGTGAAAGGATCAGGACAGGGCTGGGGGAGCTGTTTTTT.

The rearrangement uses TRBV28 and TRBJ2-6; D assignment may be TRBD1 or TRBD2 (6 bases each). V gave up 5 bases and J gave up 0 bases, with 17 bases separating them. Germline-derived CDR1 and CDR2 are MDHEN and SYDVKM. The CDR3 has 18 amino acids. CDR3 amino acids: CASSGRNRDFSGANVLTF. CDR3 DNA: TGTGCCAGCAGTGGGAGGAACAGGGACTTCTCTGGGGCCAACGTCCTGACTTTC.

The chain uses TRBV18 and TRBJ1-5, with D perhaps TRBD1 (5 bases). The CDR3 runs to 15 residues. Germline lookup yields CDR1 KGHSH and CDR2 LQKENI. Trimming cost V 2 bases and J 6 bases, with 14 bases left between them. The CDR3 DNA reads TGTGCCAGCTCACCAGGACGGGACGATGGTCAGCCCCAGCATTTT. This sequence encodes CASSPGRDDGQPQHF.

This clone has just a few counts. The genes are TRBV7-8 and TRBJ1-5; tentative D call: TRBD1 (5 bases). The CDR3 sequence is 17 residues long. In germline, CDR1 is SGHVS, CDR2 FQNEAQ. V lost 3 bases and J lost 4, with 19 bases in between. The CDR3 bases are TGTGCCAGCAGCTTCGGTCTCCGCCAGGGATGGAATCAGCCCCAGCATTTT. Residues: CASSFGLRQGWNQPQHF. Together with reference TRBV7-8 and TRBJ1-5, the CDR3 gives the full variable domain: GAGVSQSPRYKVAKRGQDVALRCDPISGHVSLFWYQQALGQGPEFLTYFQNEAQLDKSGLPSDRFFAERPEGSVSTLKIQRTQQEDSAVYLCASSFGLRQGWNQPQHFGDGTRLSIL.

J is TRBJ2-2 and V is TRBV24-1; TRBD1 aligns across 9 bases. Germline V lookup: CDR1 KGHDR, CDR2 SFDVKD. V shed 3 bases and J 4 bases; nucleotides not matched to a gene: 8. The CDR3 is made up of 17 amino acids. CDR3 residues: CATSDVGTGSSTGELFF. The DNA of the CDR3 is TGTGCCACCAGTGATGTCGGGACAGGGAGTAGCACCGGGGAGCTGTTTTTT.

The CDR3 DNA sequence: TGTGCCAGCAGTGGAGGGAACACCGGGGAGCTGTTTTTT. This codes for CASSGGNTGELFF. V gene TRBV2 combines with J gene TRBJ2-2; D not resolved. Germline CDR1 SNHLY, CDR2 FYNNEI. This CDR3 spans 13 amino acids. The V and J ends lost 4 bases and 1 base respectively, with 4 bases between them. Looking up the rest from reference TRBV2 and TRBJ2-2 gives the full variable domain: EPEVTQTPSHQVTQMGQEVILRCVPISNHLYFYWYRQILGQKVEFLVSFYNNEISEKSEIFDDQFSVERPDGSNFTLKIRSTKLEDSAMYFCASSGGNTGELFFGEGSRLTVL.

This sequence joins TRBV10-3 and TRBJ2-1; 7 nucleotides agree with TRBD2. V lost 0 bases to trimming and J lost 12 bases; unmatched junction nucleotides: 5. The germline CDR1 and CDR2 sequences are ENHRY and SYGVKD. The CDR3 loop spans 13 amino acids. The CDR3 protein is CAISESGLSGQFF. CDR3 nucleotide sequence: TGTGCCATCAGTGAGTCGGGACTAAGCGGGCAGTTCTTC.

The rearrangement uses TRBV20-1 and TRBJ2-7; D ambiguous. Germline CDR1 reads DFQATT; CDR2 reads SNEGSKA (reference sequence). Trimming shortened V by 1 base and J by 1 base, and 2 bases separated the two germline ends. The CDR3 loop spans 11 amino acids. The CDR3 nucleotides read TGCAGTGCTAGAGGTTCCTACGAGCAGTACTTC. Protein sequence: CSARGSYEQYF.

This CDR3 reads CASSMRATDTQYF. In nucleotides, the CDR3 is TGTGCCAGTAGTATGAGAGCCACAGATACGCAGTATTTT. The chain combines TRBV19 with TRBJ2-3; D not certain. The CDR3 is made up of 13 amino acids. CDR1 is LNHDA and CDR2 is SQIVND in the germline V gene (reference sequence). With 3 bases removed from V and 2 bases from J, the gap between germline ends came to 6 bases.

Points on this clone: Other DNA sequences in this specimen translate into the identical CDR3. The rearrangement joins TRBV18 to TRBJ2-3; no definite D call. V lost 3 bases, J lost 0 bases, and 4 bases lay in between. CDR1 is KGHSH, CDR2 LQKENI, per germline. The CDR3 is made up of 13 amino acids. The CDR3 sequence is CASSPPSTDTQYF. In DNA, the CDR3 is TGTGCCAGCTCACCCCCTAGCACAGATACGCAGTATTTT.